The sequence of this T cell receptor (beta chain) was determined in a study of PD-L1 blockade in urothelial cancer (dated by TCRdb to 2015 to 2018). The study in broad terms: Every patient began therapy around 2014 and was given atezolizumab 1,200 mg intravenously every 3 weeks. About 90% of the roughly 29 patients were identified as males with urothelial cancer of bladder origin, and a prior smoking history was reported by 18 of 29 patients. An ECOG performance status of 0 or 1 was recorded for the patients, and 0 to 3 prior chemotherapy regimens had been received by the patients. Blood samples were analyzed 3 weeks after the start of treatment (second dose) and 6 weeks after the start of treatment. Blood samples gave median yields of about 150,000 T cells and tens of thousands of unique TCRs, along with a median clonality of 0.080. Somatic, immune and clinical correlates of response to PD-L1 blockade with atezolizumab in urothelial cancer were the focus of an exploratory multi-omic analysis. Pretreatment tumor samples, along with matched peripheral blood serially collected before and after atezolizumab treatment, were subjected to TCR sequencing. Durable clinical benefit meant progression-free survival longer than 6 months, and TCR features were also tested against progression-free and overall survival. In the same patients who had TCR sequencing, pretreatment tumors also underwent whole exome sequencing and RNA sequencing. Roughly nine patients achieved durable clinical benefit and around 19 did not. Under 30 patients had pretreatment blood TCR-seq, about 25 had at least one posttreatment blood collection, and about 25 had tumor TCR-seq. The paper's findings and limits, for the study overall: Among patients with durable benefit, tumor-associated TCR clones showed greater expansion in peripheral blood 3 weeks after treatment started (n ≈ 21, p = 0.022). Improved progression-free and overall survival was found to be associated with pretreatment peripheral blood TCR clonality below the median. Because the sample size was small (n ≈ 30) and many exploratory analyses were performed, the results are intended to be hypothesis-generating.

Synthetic TCR analog templates were spiked into each PCR to estimate absolute template abundance from read counts. TCRbeta CDR3 regions were amplified from genomic DNA with bias-controlled V and J gene primers using the immunoSEQ assay. Rearranged TCRbeta segments were sequenced at approximately 20X coverage. The published analysis was carried out like this. Clustering was used to correct sequencing errors, and CDR3s were annotated against IMGT so that V, D and J genes could be assigned. Downstream analyses used only productive TCRbeta rearrangements, leaving out any out-of-frame or stop-codon sequences. To compute clonality, Shannon entropy was normalized by the log of the number of unique productive sequences and then subtracted from one. Fisher's exact test with Benjamini-Hochberg correction, at a threshold of adjusted p below 0.01, was used to find clones that differed between time points or between blood and tumor. Entries here come from immuneACCESS through TCRdb and include only in-frame sequences with V and J called. Some clones fail to appear in such tables; in the studies checked, an unresolved V gene covers under half of the shortfall, and the cause of the remainder is unknown. That table is the source of V, J and clone size, and D and trimming were worked out from the DNA. This sample comprises 75,000 to 95,000 clones, 85% to 95% of them detected only once. The ten biggest clones cover 0.87% of the sample.

The time point label, read with the paper, signifies: peripheral blood 6 weeks after treatment start. A total of 25 to 35 patients with locally advanced or metastatic urothelial carcinoma, treated at Memorial Sloan Kettering on a trial protocol, made up the cohort. Peripheral blood mononuclear cells were collected pretreatment and during treatment, with between 1 and 8 total time points obtained per patient. The Qiagen DNeasy Blood extraction kit was used to purify genomic DNA from total PBMCs and tumor samples. PBMCs were collected pretreatment and during treatment and were isolated and stored as previously described. CDR1 and CDR2 were assigned from the germline V gene (reference sequence) as LNHDA and SQIVND. From its cysteine to its phenylalanine, the CDR3 spans 14 amino acids. Kept here is only the CDR3 DNA, which spans 42 bases and is read in frame from base 1. V gives up 3 bases and J gives up 5 bases, and the segment between their germline ends measures 12 bases.

This clone appeared a single time. It lacks a known antigen. Per-base quality was not reported, and no clone a single base away is much larger than it. This specimen consisted of PBMCs, obtained around atezolizumab (anti-PD-L1) treatment. The rearrangement combines TRBV19 with TRBJ2-3; a weak D assignment points to TRBD2 (6 bases agree). This clonotype was sampled from a woman older than 75 with urothelial cancer. Read as DNA, the sequence is TGTGCCAGTAGTATGGATCCCGGGAGAGATACGCAGTATTTT. Its protein is CASSMDPGRDTQYF. With the portions outside the CDR3 filled from the reference TRBV19 and TRBJ2-3 genes, the complete variable region becomes DGGITQSPKYLFRKEGQNVTLSCEQNLNHDAMYWYRQDPGQGLRLIYYSQIVNDFQKGDIAEGYSVSREKKESFPLTVTSAQKNPTAFYLCASSMDPGRDTQYFGPGTRLTVL.